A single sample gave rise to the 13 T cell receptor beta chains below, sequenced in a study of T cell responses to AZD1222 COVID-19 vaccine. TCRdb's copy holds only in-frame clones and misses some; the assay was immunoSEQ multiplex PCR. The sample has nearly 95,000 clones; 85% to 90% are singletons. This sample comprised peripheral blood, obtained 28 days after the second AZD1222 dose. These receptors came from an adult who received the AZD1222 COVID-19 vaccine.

In nucleotides, the CDR3 is TGTGCCAGCTCACCACCGATAGTCAATGGGGGAATGAACACTGAAGCTTTCTTT. Its translation: CASSPPIVNGGMNTEAFF. The chain joins TRBV18 to TRBJ1-1; TRBD1 is a possible D gene (5 bases). The CDR3 runs to 18 residues. Between the trimmed V and J ends, which lost 0 bases and 0 bases, there was a span of 17 bases. Germline V CDR1 and CDR2: KGHSH, LQKENI.

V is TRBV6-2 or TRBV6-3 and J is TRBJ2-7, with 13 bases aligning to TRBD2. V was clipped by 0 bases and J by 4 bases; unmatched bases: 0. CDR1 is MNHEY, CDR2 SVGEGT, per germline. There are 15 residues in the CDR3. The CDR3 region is CASSYSTSGGYEQYF. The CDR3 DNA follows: TGTGCCAGCAGTTACTCGACTAGCGGGGGGTACGAGCAGTACTTC.

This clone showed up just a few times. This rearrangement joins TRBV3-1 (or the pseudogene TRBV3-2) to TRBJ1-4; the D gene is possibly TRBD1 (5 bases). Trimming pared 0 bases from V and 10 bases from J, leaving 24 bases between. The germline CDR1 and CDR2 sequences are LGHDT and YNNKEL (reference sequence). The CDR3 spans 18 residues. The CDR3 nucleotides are TGTGCCAGCAGCCAAGAGGGGGGGATGGGCAACCCTCTGGGAAAACTGTTTTTT. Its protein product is CASSQEGGMGNPLGKLFF.

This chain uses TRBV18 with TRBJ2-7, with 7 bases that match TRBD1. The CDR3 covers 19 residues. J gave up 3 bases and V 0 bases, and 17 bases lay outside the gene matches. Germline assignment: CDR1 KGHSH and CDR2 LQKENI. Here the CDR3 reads CASSPPTDRVDITVYEQYF. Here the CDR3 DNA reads TGTGCCAGCTCACCACCCACAGACAGGGTAGATATCACGGTCTACGAGCAGTACTTC.

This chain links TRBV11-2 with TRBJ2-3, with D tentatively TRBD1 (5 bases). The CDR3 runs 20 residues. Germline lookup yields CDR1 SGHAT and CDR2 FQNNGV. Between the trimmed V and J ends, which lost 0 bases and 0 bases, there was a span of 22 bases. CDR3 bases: TGTGCCAGCAGCTTAGATCGATATATCGACAGAAGACCTAGCACAGATACGCAGTATTTT. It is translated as CASSLDRYIDRRPSTDTQYF.

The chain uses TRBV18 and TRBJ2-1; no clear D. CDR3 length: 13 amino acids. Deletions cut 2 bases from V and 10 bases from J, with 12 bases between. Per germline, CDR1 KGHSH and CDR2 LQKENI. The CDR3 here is CASSPTDAGEQFF. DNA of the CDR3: TGTGCCAGCTCACCAACGGACGCAGGCGAGCAGTTCTTC.

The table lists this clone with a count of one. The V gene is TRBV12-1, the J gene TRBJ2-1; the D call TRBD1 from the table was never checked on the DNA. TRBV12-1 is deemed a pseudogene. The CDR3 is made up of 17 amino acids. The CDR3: CASSPNTGTGSNNEQFF. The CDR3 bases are TGTGCCAGCAGCCCAAATACCGGGACAGGGAGCAACAATGAGCAGTTCTTC.

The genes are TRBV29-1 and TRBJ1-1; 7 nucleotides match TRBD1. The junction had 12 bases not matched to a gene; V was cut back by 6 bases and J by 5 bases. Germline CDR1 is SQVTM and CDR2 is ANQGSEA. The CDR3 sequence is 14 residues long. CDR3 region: CSVLVTGRVTEAFF. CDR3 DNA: TGCAGCGTCCTAGTGACAGGGAGAGTGACTGAAGCTTTCTTT.

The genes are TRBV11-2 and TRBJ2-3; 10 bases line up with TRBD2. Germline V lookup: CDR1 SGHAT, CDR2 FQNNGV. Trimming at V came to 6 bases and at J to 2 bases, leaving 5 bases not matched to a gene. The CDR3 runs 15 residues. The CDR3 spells CASRQLAGHTDTQYF. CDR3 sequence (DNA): TGTGCCAGCAGACAACTAGCGGGGCACACAGATACGCAGTATTTT.

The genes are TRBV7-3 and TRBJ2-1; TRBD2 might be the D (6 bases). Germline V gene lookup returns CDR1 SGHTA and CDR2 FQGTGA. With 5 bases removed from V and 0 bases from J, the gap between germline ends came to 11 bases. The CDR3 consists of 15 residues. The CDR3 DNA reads TGTGCCAGCAGCCTTAGCGGCCTCTCCTACAATGAGCAGTTCTTC. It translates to CASSLSGLSYNEQFF.

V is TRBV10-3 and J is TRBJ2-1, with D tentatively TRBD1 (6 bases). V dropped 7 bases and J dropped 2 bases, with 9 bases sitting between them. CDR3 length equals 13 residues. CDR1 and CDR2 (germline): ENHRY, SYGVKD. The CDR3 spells CAINRDPYNEQFF. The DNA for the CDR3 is TGTGCCATCAACAGGGACCCCTACAATGAGCAGTTCTTC.

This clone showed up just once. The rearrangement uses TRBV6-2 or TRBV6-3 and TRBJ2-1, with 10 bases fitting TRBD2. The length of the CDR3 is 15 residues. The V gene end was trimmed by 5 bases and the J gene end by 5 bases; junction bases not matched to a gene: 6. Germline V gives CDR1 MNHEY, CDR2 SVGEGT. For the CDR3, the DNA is TGTGCCAGCAGTAATCTAGCGGGAGCGCACAATGAGCAGTTCTTC. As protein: CASSNLAGAHNEQFF.

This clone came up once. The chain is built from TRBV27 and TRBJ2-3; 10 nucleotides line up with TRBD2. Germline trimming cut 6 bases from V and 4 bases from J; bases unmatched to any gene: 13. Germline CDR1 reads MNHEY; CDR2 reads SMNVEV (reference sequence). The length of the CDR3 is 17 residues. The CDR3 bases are TGTGCCAGCAGGAGACTATCGGGCAGCGGGGGGGCAGATACGCAGTATTTT. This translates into CASRRLSGSGGADTQYF.